Listed here are 16 T cell receptor beta chains from one sample, sequenced in a study of T cell responses to AZD1222 COVID-19 vaccine. Profiled with immunoSEQ multiplex PCR; TCRdb holds only in-frame clones, not every one. The sample includes around 83,000 clones, about 88% seen only once; the top ten take 15% to 20%. The sequences come from peripheral blood, collected on day 0 of AZD1222 vaccination. These receptors originate from an adult in good health.

V and J are TRBV7-9 and TRBJ1-2; D is perhaps TRBD1 (6 bases). Between the trimmed V and J ends, which lost 7 bases and 7 bases, there was a span of 13 bases. CDR3 length equals 12 residues. The V gene's germline CDR1 is SEHNR and CDR2 FQNEAQ (reference sequence). The CDR3 region has the DNA TGTGCCAGCACCTCAGGGGCCCTTGGCTACACCTTC. It codes for CASTSGALGYTF. Full variable domain (rest looked up from reference TRBV7-9 and TRBJ1-2): DTGVSQNPRHKITKRGQNVTFRCDPISEHNRLYWYRQTLGQGPEFLTYFQNEAQLEKSRLLSDRFSAERPKGSFSTLEIQRTEQGDSAMYLCASTSGALGYTFGSGTRLTVV.

The rearrangement uses TRBV7-2 and TRBJ2-7; 8 nucleotides match TRBD1. The trim removed 0 bases at V and 3 bases at J, leaving 7 bases unmatched. The CDR3 has 16 residues. Germline loops: CDR1 SGHTA, CDR2 FQGNSA. The CDR3 region is CASSLAAGQAYYEQYF. CDR3 DNA: TGTGCCAGCAGCTTAGCGGCGGGACAGGCGTACTACGAGCAGTACTTC.

This clone occurred a few times. The rearrangement joins TRBV29-1 to TRBJ1-5, with 8 bases aligning to TRBD1. Germline V CDR1 and CDR2: SQVTM, ANQGSEA. The CDR3 spans 13 residues. The V segment lost 4 bases and the J segment 5 bases; nucleotides outside the gene matches: 4. CDR3 nucleotides: TGCAGCGTTGGGCAGGGGGCATATCAGCCCCAGCATTTT. This codes for CSVGQGAYQPQHF.

The V gene is TRBV19, the J gene TRBJ2-4; 7 nucleotides match TRBD2. CDR1 is LNHDA and CDR2 is SQIVND in the germline V gene (reference sequence). The CDR3 runs 14 residues. The trim removed 2 bases at V and 6 bases at J, leaving 4 bases unmatched. CDR3 DNA sequence: TGTGCCAGTAGTATACGCGGGAGCGGAAACATTCAGTACTTC. As protein: CASSIRGSGNIQYF.

Only a few counts were recorded for this clone. The V and J genes are TRBV4-1 and TRBJ1-6, with 9 bases identical to TRBD1. The germline V gene has CDR1 MGHRA and CDR2 YSYEKL. The J segment lost 7 bases and the V segment lost 3 bases, leaving 4 bases of the junction unmatched. This CDR3 is built from 15 residues. The CDR3 DNA is TGCGCCAGCAGCCAGTGGACAGGGGAAAATTCACCCCTCCACTTT. This sequence encodes CASSQWTGENSPLHF.

The V gene is TRBV2, the J gene TRBJ1-6; perhaps TRBD1 as D (6 bases). This CDR3 is built from 14 residues. The V gene's germline CDR1 is SNHLY and CDR2 FYNNEI. The V and J ends lost 6 bases and 9 bases respectively, with 15 bases between them. The CDR3 DNA sequence: TGTGCCAGCAGATATCAGGGGTTGGGTTCACCCCTCCACTTT. Its protein product is CASRYQGLGSPLHF.

This clone occurred a few times. The chain uses TRBV6-5 and TRBJ1-5; possible D gene TRBD1, 6 bases. With 7 bases removed from V and 2 bases from J, the gap between germline ends came to 15 bases. The germline V gene has CDR1 MNHEY and CDR2 SVGAGI. This CDR3 spans 15 amino acids. The CDR3 sequence is CASKRGGSGNQPQHF. The CDR3 nucleotides read TGTGCCAGCAAGAGGGGGGGCTCTGGCAATCAGCCCCAGCATTTT.

This chain links TRBV5-1 with TRBJ2-7; D is undetermined. Germline lookup yields CDR1 SGHRS and CDR2 YFSETQ. V was clipped by 0 bases and J by 0 bases, with 10 bases between them. CDR3 length: 15 amino acids. The chain's CDR3 is CASSLAPVSSYEQYF. The CDR3 region has the DNA TGCGCCAGCAGCTTGGCCCCGGTTAGCTCCTACGAGCAGTACTTC.

Details on this clone: Relative to the germline gene, one junction end is altered; a read error may explain this. This chain links TRBV11-2 with TRBJ2-4; weak D call: TRBD1 (6 bases). CDR3 length equals 12 residues. Germline CDR1 SGHAT, CDR2 FQNNGV. The CDR3 coding sequence is TGTGCCAGCAGCTTAGCCGACAGGAAATTGAACTTC. It translates to CASSLADRKLNF.

The gene calls are TRBV2 and TRBJ1-6; 7 positions agree with TRBD1. J lost 6 bases, V lost 9 bases, and 8 bases had no gene match. The CDR3 length is 14 residues. Germline lookup yields CDR1 SNHLY and CDR2 FYNNEI. Here the CDR3 reads CASGKGAFNSPLHF. The CDR3 nucleotides are TGTGCCAGTGGGAAGGGGGCCTTTAATTCACCCCTCCACTTT.

V usage is TRBV11-3 and J usage is TRBJ2-2; 8 bases match TRBD1. Germline loops: CDR1 SGHNT, CDR2 YENEEA. The CDR3 is 12 amino acids. With 5 bases clipped from V and 13 bases from J, the junction kept 6 bases outside the gene matches. Here the CDR3 DNA reads TGTGCCAGCAGCCCTGGACAGGGTGCGCTGTTTTTT. Translating gives CASSPGQGALFF.

The J gene is TRBJ1-2, the V gene TRBV7-9; 9 bases match TRBD1. In germline, CDR1 is SEHNR, CDR2 FQNEAQ (reference sequence). The CDR3 is 16 amino acids. V shed 4 bases and J 4 bases; nucleotides not matched to a gene: 10. CDR3 nucleotide sequence: TGTGCCAGCAGCTCCCTAACCGGGACAGGGCGCTATGGCTACACCTTC. It translates to CASSSLTGTGRYGYTF.

The rearrangement uses TRBV2 and TRBJ1-5, with D possibly TRBD1 on 6 matching bases. In germline, CDR1 is SNHLY, CDR2 FYNNEI. CDR3 length: 13 amino acids. V lost 11 bases and J lost 4, with 15 bases in between. The CDR3 loop is CAAGFRGNQPQHF. CDR3 coding DNA: TGTGCCGCGGGGTTTAGGGGGAATCAGCCCCAGCATTTT.

The V gene is TRBV7-3, the J gene TRBJ2-5; D ambiguous. CDR1 is SGHTA, CDR2 FQGTGA, per germline. The CDR3 is made up of 15 amino acids. Trimming shortened V by 5 bases and J by 0 bases, and 13 bases separated the two germline ends. The CDR3 DNA is TGTGCCAGCAGCCTTACGACGGTAAACCAAGAGACCCAGTACTTC. Its protein product is CASSLTTVNQETQYF.

This chain uses TRBV6-5 with TRBJ1-1; 7 bases match TRBD1. CDR1 MNHEY and CDR2 SVGAGI come from the germline V gene. CDR3 length: 13 residues. V was pared by 6 bases and J by 4 bases, with 5 bases of the junction left unmatched. The CDR3: CASRLTGSTEAFF. DNA for the CDR3: TGTGCCAGCAGACTGACAGGGTCCACTGAAGCTTTCTTT.

The genes are TRBV5-1 and TRBJ2-1; D might be TRBD1 (6 bases). In germline, CDR1 is SGHRS, CDR2 YFSETQ. The CDR3 is 15 amino acids. V gave up 5 bases and J gave up 0 bases, with 12 bases separating them. CDR3 sequence reads: CASSIQGSSYNEQFF. Written as DNA, the CDR3 is TGCGCCAGCAGTATACAGGGAAGCTCCTACAATGAGCAGTTCTTC. Complete variable domain (other parts from reference TRBV5-1 and TRBJ2-1): KAGVTQTPRYLIKTRGQQVTLSCSPISGHRSVSWYQQTPGQGLQFLFEYFSETQRNKGNFPGRFSGRQFSNSRSEMNVSTLELGDSALYLCASSIQGSSYNEQFFGPGTRLTVL.